This T cell receptor (beta chain) stems from a study of cytomegalovirus exposure and HLA in healthy donors. Study context: A preliminary data release comprised approximately 85 million unique TCRs obtained from HLA-typed donors.

Study-wide results and limits: An analysis was carried out at a later point. It showed that HLA-associated TCR beta chains were more clonally expanded than equally common non-associated chains. Researchers reported from a later analysis that most CMV-associated TCR beta chains appeared HLA-restricted.

The V segment lost 3 bases and the J segment 4 bases; nucleotides outside the gene matches: 3. CDR1 ENHRY and CDR2 SYGVKD come from the germline V gene. CDR3 length equals 16 residues. This clone was detected only once. Its target is not known. Nominally healthy donors provided the samples, though records likely missed some immune exposures. The study ran its PCR with 60 Vbeta and 13 Jbeta primers. Sequencing used immunoSEQ multiplex PCR; TCRdb keeps in-frame clones, though not all of them. The sample carries roughly 180,000 clones, approximately 80% recorded once. The sequence derives from a female donor in good health and CMV-seronegative. The chain employs TRBV10-3 and TRBJ2-3; TRBD2 agrees at 14 bases. The specimen was PBMCs. CDR3 nucleotide sequence: TGTGCCATCAGTGAAAGACTAGCGGGAGGGGCAGATACGCAGTATTTT. Translation gives CAISERLAGGADTQYF.